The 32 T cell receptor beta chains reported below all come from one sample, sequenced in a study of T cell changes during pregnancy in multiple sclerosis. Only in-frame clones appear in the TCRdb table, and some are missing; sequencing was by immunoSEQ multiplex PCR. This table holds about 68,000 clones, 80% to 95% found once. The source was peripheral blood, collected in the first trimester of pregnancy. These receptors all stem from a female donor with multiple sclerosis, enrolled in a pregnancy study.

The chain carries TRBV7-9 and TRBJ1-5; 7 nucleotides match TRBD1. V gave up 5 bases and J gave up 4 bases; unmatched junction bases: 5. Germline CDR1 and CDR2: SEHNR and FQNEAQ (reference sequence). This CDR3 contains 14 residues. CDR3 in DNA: TGTGCCAGCAGCCCCGGGACAGTTAATCAGCCCCAGCATTTT. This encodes CASSPGTVNQPQHF.

The CDR3 DNA reads TGTGCCAGCAGCGTGGACAAGAAAGCTTTCTTT. This translates into CASSVDKKAFF. The chain has TRBV7-2 and TRBJ1-1; D might be TRBD1 (5 bases). CDR3 size: 11 residues. The germline V gene has CDR1 SGHTA and CDR2 FQGNSA. Trimming shortened V by 5 bases and J by 9 bases, and 10 bases separated the two germline ends. Looking up the rest from reference TRBV7-2 and TRBJ1-1 gives the full variable domain: GAGVSQSPSNKVTEKGKDVELRCDPISGHTALYWYRQSLGQGLEFLIYFQGNSAPDKSGLPSDRFSAERTGGSVSTLTIQRTQQEDSAVYLCASSVDKKAFFGQGTRLTVV.

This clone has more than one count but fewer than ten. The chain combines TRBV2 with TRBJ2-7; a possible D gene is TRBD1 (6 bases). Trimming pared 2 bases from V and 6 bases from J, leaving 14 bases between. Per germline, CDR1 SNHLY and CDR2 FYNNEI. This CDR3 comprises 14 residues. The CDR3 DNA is TGTGCCAGCAGTGAATTGGGGGCGAAGTCCGAGCAGTACTTC. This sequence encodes CASSELGAKSEQYF.

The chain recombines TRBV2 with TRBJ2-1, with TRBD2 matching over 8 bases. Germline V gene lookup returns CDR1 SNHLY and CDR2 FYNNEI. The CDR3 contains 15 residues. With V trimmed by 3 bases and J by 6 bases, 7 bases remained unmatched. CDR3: CASSERVAGSNEQFF. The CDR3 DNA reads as TGTGCCAGCAGTGAGAGGGTAGCGGGATCCAATGAGCAGTTCTTC. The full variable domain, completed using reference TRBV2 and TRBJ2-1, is EPEVTQTPSHQVTQMGQEVILRCVPISNHLYFYWYRQILGQKVEFLVSFYNNEISEKSEIFDDQFSVERPDGSNFTLKIRSTKLEDSAMYFCASSERVAGSNEQFFGPGTRLTVL.

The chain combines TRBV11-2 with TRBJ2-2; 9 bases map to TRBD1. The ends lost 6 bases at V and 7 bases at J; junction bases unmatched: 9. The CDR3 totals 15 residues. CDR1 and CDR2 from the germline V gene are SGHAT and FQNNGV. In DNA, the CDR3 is TGTGCCAGCAGATTAACAGGGGGCGAGATCGGGGAGCTGTTTTTT. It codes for CASRLTGGEIGELFF.

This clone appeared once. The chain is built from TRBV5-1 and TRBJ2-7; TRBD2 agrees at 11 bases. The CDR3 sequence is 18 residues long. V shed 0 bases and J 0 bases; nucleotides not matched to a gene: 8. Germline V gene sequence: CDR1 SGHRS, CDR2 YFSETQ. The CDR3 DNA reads TGCGCCAGCAGCTTGGATAGGACTAGCGGGTCCTCCTCCTACGAGCAGTACTTC. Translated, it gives CASSLDRTSGSSSYEQYF.

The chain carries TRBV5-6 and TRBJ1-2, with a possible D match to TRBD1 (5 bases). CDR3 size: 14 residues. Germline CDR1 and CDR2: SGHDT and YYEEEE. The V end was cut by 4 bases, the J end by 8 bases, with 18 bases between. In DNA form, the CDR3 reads TGTGCCAGCAGCGGGCCCGGGGGGAGAAAGGGCTACACCTTC. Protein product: CASSGPGGRKGYTF.

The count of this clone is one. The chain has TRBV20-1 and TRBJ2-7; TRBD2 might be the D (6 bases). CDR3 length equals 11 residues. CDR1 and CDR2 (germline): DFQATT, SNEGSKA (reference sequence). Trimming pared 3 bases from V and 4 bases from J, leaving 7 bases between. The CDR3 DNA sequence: TGCAGTGCTAGGGCGGGGTACGAGCAGTACTTC. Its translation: CSARAGYEQYF.

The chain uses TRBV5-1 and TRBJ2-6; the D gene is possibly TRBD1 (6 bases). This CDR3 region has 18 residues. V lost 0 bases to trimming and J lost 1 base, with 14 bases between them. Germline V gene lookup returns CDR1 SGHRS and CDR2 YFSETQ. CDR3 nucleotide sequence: TGCGCCAGCAGCTTGGGGCCGCAGGGGTCTTCTGGGGCCAACGTCCTGACTTTC. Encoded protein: CASSLGPQGSSGANVLTF.

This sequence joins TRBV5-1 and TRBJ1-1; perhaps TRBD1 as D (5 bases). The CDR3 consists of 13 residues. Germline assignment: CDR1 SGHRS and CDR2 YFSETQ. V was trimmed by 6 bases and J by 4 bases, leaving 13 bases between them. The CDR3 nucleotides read TGCGCCAGCACGCTTGGGGGGAGCACTGAAGCTTTCTTT. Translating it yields CASTLGGSTEAFF.

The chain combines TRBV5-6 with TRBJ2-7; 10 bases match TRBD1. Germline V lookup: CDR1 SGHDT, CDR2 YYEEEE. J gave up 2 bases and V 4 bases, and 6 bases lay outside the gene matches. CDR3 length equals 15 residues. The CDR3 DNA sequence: TGTGCCAGCAGCCCCTCCGGGACAGGGGCCTACGAGCAGTACTTC. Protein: CASSPSGTGAYEQYF. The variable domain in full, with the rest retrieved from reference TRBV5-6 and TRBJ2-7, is DAGVTQSPTHLIKTRGQQVTLRCSPKSGHDTVSWYQQALGQGPQFIFQYYEEEERQRGNFPDRFSGHQFPNYSSELNVNALLLGDSALYLCASSPSGTGAYEQYFGPGTRLTVT.

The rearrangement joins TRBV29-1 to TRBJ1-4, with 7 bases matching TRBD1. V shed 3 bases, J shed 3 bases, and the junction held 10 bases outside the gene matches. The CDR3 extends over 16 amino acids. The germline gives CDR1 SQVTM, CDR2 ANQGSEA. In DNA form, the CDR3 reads TGCAGCGTTGATTGGTCTGGGCAGGGGGCTAATGAAAAACTGTTTTTT. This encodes CSVDWSGQGANEKLFF. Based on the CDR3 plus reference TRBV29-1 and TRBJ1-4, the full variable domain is SAVISQKPSRDICQRGTSLTIQCQVDSQVTMMFWYRQQPGQSLTLIATANQGSEATYESGFVIDKFPISRPNLTFSTLTVSNMSPEDSSIYLCSVDWSGQGANEKLFFGSGTQLSVL.

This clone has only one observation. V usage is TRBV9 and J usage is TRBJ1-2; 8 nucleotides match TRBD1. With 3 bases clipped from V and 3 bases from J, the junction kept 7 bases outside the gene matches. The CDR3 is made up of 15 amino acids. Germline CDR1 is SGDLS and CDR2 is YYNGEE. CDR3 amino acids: CASSERDRGYYGYTF. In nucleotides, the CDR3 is TGTGCCAGCAGCGAGAGAGACAGGGGATACTATGGCTACACCTTC.

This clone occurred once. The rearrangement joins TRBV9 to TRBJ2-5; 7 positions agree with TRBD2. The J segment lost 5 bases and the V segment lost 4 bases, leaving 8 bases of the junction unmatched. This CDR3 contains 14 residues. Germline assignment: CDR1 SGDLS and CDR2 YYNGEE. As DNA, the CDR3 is TGTGCCAGCAGCCCCAGGACTAGTGGGGAGACCCAGTACTTC. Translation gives CASSPRTSGETQYF.

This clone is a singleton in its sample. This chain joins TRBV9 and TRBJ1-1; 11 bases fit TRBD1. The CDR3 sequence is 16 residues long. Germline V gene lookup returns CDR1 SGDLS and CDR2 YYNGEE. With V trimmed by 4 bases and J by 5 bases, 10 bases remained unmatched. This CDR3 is CASSLGTGGGGTEAFF. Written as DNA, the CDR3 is TGTGCCAGCAGCTTGGGGACAGGGGGAGGTGGGACTGAAGCTTTCTTT.

The chain's CDR3 is CASSYPGQGVDTQYF. The CDR3 region has the DNA TGTGCCAGCAGCTACCCGGGACAGGGAGTTGATACGCAGTATTTT. The V call is TRBV5-6, the J call TRBJ2-3, with 9 bases matching TRBD1. Trimming took 3 bases from V and 6 from J; bases not matched to a gene: 8. This CDR3 spans 15 amino acids. Per germline, CDR1 SGHDT and CDR2 YYEEEE.

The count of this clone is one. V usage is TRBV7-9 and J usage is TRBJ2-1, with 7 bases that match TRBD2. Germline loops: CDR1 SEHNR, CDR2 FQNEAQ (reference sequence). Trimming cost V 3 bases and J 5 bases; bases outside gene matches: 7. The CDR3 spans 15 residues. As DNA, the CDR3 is TGTGCCAGCAGCTTGAAAAGCGGGATCCACAATGAGCAGTTCTTC. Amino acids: CASSLKSGIHNEQFF.

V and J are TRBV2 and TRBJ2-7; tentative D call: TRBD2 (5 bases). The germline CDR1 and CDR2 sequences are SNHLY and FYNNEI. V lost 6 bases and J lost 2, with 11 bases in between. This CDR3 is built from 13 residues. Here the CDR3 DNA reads TGTGCCAGCAGGGACGGAGGAACCTACGAGCAGTACTTC. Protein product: CASRDGGTYEQYF.

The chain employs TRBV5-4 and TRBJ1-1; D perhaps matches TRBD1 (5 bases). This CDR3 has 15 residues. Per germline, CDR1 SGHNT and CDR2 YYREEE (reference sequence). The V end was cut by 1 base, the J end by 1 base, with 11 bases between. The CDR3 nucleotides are TGTGCCAGCAGCTTGCCTGGCGGGGGGAACACTGAAGCTTTCTTT. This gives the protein CASSLPGGGNTEAFF.

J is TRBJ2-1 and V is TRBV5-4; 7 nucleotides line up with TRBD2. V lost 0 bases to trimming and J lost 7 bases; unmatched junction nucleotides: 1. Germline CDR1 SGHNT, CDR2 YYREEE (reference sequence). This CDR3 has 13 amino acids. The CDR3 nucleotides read TGTGCCAGCAGCTTGGCGGGGGGAAATGAGCAGTTCTTC. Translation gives CASSLAGGNEQFF.

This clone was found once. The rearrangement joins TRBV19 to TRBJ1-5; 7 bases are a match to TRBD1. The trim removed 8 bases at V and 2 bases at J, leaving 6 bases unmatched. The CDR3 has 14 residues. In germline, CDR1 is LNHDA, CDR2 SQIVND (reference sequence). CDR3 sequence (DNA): TGTGCCAGTCAAGACAGGGCGCGCAATCAGCCCCAGCATTTT. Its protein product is CASQDRARNQPQHF.

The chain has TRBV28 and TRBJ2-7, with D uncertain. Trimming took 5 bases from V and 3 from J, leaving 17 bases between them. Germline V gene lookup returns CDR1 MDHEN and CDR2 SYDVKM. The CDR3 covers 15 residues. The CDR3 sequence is CASSPGWSNHYEQYF. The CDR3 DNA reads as TGTGCCAGCAGTCCTGGCTGGAGCAACCACTACGAGCAGTACTTC.

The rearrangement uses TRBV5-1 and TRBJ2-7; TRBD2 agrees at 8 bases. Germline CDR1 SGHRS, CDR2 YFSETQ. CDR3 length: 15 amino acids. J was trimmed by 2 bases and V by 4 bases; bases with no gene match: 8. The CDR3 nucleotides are TGCGCCAGCAGCCGTAGGCAAGCGGGGGCCTACGAGCAGTACTTC. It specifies CASSRRQAGAYEQYF.

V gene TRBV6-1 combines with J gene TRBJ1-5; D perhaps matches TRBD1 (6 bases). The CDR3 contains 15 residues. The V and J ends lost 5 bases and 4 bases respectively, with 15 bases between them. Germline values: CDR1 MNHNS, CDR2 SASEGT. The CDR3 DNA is TGTGCCAGCAGTTTCAGGGGTAGCGGGAATCAGCCCCAGCATTTT. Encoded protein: CASSFRGSGNQPQHF.

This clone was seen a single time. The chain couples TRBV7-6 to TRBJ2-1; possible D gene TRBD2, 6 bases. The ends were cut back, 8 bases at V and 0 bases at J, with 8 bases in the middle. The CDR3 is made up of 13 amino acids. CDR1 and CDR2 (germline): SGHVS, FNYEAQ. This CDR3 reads CASGRDSYNEQFF. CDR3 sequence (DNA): TGTGCCAGCGGGCGGGACTCCTACAATGAGCAGTTCTTC. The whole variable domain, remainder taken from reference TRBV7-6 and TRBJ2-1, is GAGVSQSPRYKVTKRGQDVALRCDPISGHVSLYWYRQALGQGPEFLTYFNYEAQQDKSGLPNDRFSAERPEGSISTLTIQRTEQRDSAMYRCASGRDSYNEQFFGPGTRLTVL.

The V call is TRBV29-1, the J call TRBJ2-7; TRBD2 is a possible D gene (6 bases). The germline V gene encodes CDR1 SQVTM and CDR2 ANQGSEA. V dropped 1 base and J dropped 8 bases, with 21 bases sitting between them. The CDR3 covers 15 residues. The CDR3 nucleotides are TGCAGCGTTGAAGGGGCCGTCGAGGGGACTGGAAAGCAGTACTTC. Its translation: CSVEGAVEGTGKQYF.

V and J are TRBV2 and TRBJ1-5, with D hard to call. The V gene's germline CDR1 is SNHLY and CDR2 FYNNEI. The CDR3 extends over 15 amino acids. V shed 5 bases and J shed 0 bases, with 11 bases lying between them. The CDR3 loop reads CASSRDTYSNQPQHF. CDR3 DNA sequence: TGTGCCAGCAGTCGAGACACGTATAGCAATCAGCCCCAGCATTTT.

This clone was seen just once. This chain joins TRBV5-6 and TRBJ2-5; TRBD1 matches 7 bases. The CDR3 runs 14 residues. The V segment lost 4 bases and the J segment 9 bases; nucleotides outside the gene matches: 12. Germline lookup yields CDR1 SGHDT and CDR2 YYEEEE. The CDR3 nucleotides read TGTGCCAGCAGCCATATGGACAGGTCTGGGGCCCAGTACTTC. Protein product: CASSHMDRSGAQYF.

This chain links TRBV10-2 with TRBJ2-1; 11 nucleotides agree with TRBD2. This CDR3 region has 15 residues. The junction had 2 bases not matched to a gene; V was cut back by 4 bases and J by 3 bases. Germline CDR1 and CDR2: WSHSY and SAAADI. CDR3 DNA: TGCGCCAGCAGTGGCGGGACTAGCGGCTACAATGAGCAGTTCTTC. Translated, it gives CASSGGTSGYNEQFF.

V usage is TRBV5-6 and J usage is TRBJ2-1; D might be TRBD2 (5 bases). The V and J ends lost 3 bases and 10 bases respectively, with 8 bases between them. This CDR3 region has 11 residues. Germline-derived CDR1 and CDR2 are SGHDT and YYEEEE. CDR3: CASSWTGEQFF. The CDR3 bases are TGTGCCAGCAGCTGGACTGGCGAGCAGTTCTTC.

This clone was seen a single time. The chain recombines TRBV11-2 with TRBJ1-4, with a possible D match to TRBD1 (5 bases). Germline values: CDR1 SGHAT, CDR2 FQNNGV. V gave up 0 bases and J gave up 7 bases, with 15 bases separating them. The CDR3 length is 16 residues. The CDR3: CASSLDSGGWREKLFF. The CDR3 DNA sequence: TGTGCCAGCAGCTTAGATTCCGGGGGGTGGCGTGAAAAACTGTTTTTT.

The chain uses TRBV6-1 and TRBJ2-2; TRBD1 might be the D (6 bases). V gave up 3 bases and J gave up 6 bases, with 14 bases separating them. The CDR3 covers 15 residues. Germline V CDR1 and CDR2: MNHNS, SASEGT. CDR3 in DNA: TGTGCCAGCAGTGAGAGGCAGGGGCCGGCCGGGGAGCTGTTTTTT. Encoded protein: CASSERQGPAGELFF.